Listed below are T cell receptor beta chains from one sample, sequenced in a study of CXCR3-negative and CXCR3-positive naive CD8 T cells. TCRdb re-called the 5' RACE reads and gives one entry per CDR3 protein, without DNA. In total, the table holds 130,000 or so distinct CDR3 sequences. Sequencing was done on a sample of naive CXCR3- CD8+ T cells from blood. The receptors originated from a human donor in good health. Some clones in this sample may be carry-over from other donors' samples. CDR3s include the opening cysteine and the closing phenylalanine or tryptophan.

V gene	J gene	CDR3 protein
TRBV7-3	TRBJ2-1	CASSLTLREPYNEQFF
TRBV29-1	TRBJ2-5	CSVDKDGQETQYF
TRBV5-1	TRBJ2-2	CASSPRGDTGELFF
TRBV5-1	TRBJ2-7	CASGGDNSYEQYF
TRBV29-1	TRBJ2-7	CSVESTSGTYEQYF
TRBV7-9	TRBJ2-3	CASSSKEPTDTQYF
TRBV14	TRBJ1-3	CASSQDAPRNTIYF
TRBV27	TRBJ2-1	CASSLSGSYNEQFF
TRBV5-1	TRBJ2-7	CASSLVAGPYEQYF
TRBV28	TRBJ2-1	CASSLGVRNEQFF
TRBV28	TRBJ2-7	CASSPPLRVQYF
TRBV28	TRBJ2-1	CASSLWAGVSDEQFF
TRBV6-6	TRBJ1-3	CASSYDRGAGNTIYF
TRBV7-6	TRBJ2-7	CASSPNRGRLDEQYF
TRBV4-2	TRBJ2-7	CASSQGTSGRVHEQYF
TRBV20-1	TRBJ2-7	CSARGGTVYEQYF
TRBV9	TRBJ1-1	CASSYSGTVNTEAFF
TRBV5-1	TRBJ1-2	CASSLVGGKDGYTF
TRBV27	TRBJ1-5	CASSYQGGNQPQHF
TRBV5-1	TRBJ2-7	CASSFVGQEQYF
TRBV7-3	TRBJ2-3	CASSSGTSGSLGTDTQYF
TRBV10-3	TRBJ2-5	CAISLRDTEETQYF
TRBV4-1	TRBJ1-4	CASSQGTETGYMSGEKLFF
TRBV28	TRBJ2-3	CASSLGSGRTDTQYF
TRBV23-1	TRBJ2-5	CASSRDLVLTRKNQETQYF
TRBV7-9	TRBJ2-5	CASSSGEGKKTQYF
TRBV7-2	TRBJ2-1	CASSFSGGATYNEQFF
TRBV7-9	TRBJ2-7	CASSLNGRISSYEQYF
TRBV19	TRBJ2-5	CASTYRHRANPQETQYF
TRBV4-1	TRBJ2-7	CASSQGLAHEQYF
TRBV12-3/TRBV12-4	TRBJ2-2	CASSLVAGTGELFF
TRBV20-1	TRBJ1-2	CSARANREYGYTF
TRBV9	TRBJ2-1	CASSASGSYNEQFF
TRBV7-2	TRBJ2-1	CASSLVWATGDYYNEQFF
TRBV7-6	TRBJ2-1	CASSQGASGRPNNEQFF
TRBV7-6	TRBJ2-2	CASSGRPMNTGELFF
TRBV12-3/TRBV12-4	TRBJ1-1	CASVLGAGEAFF
TRBV6-5	TRBJ1-5	CASRPGRRNQPQHF
TRBV3-1	TRBJ2-1	CASSQGLVNEQFF
TRBV25-1	TRBJ2-6	CASSEYTWANVLTF
TRBV7-9	TRBJ2-1	CASRRGDNEQLF
TRBV2	TRBJ2-7	CASSEGPYEQYF
TRBV24-1	TRBJ1-1	CATSETGINTEAFF
TRBV4-1	TRBJ2-7	CASSQDWGPYEQYF
TRBV5-1	TRBJ1-2	CASFDNYGYTF
TRBV5-1	TRBJ1-2	CASSLGGRPNYGYTF
TRBV28	TRBJ2-7	CASSSTVGYEQYF